The clone carrying this T cell receptor (beta chain) came up many times. V lost 5 bases and J lost 7; bases outside the gene matches: 11. Germline V gene data show CDR1 as DFQATT and CDR2 as SNEGSKA (reference sequence). CDR3 length: 14 residues. As part of library construction, unique molecular identifiers were attached to individual cDNA molecules. TCRdb processed the 5' RACE reads anew with MiXCR; each CDR3 protein has one entry. The data contain 110,000 or so distinct CDR3 sequences, 9.5% to 13% of them seen just once; the ten biggest clones take up roughly 2.9%. This sample was included in a study of early T cells in non-severe SARS-CoV-2 infection. On the study more broadly: Sequenced material consisted of bulk RNA (from unsorted whole blood), and chains were unpaired.

Sequenced material: whole blood. The chain employs TRBV20-1 and TRBJ2-7, with TRBD2 identical over 10 bases. This sequence originates from an adult who was a healthcare worker with PCR-confirmed SARS-CoV-2 infection or an uninfected control (not recorded which). CDR3 in DNA: TGCAGTGCTGTTCGACTAGCGGGTTTTGGTGAGCAGTACTTC. Translating it yields CSAVRLAGFGEQYF.